Presented here are 17 T cell receptor beta chains from one specimen sequenced in a study of blood T cells in healthy people across ages (dated by TCRdb to the mid-2010s). Library generation was performed with 5' RACE. A second about 7 to 11 cycle PCR used a sample-barcoded 5' primer and a J-beta primer mix. Using fastp at Q25 and MiXCR, TCRdb reprocessed the public reads and kept productive beta chains. CDR3 protein sequences are deduplicated, and each keeps its most common genes and DNA. Here the sample has over 1,500,000 distinct CDR3 sequences; roughly 43% occur a single time. The top ten clones comprise about 23% of the sample. The sample comprised blood. These receptors came from a human donor in good health.

The V call is TRBV20-1, the J call TRBJ1-1; TRBD1 is a possible D gene (6 bases). Germline values: CDR1 DFQATT, CDR2 SNEGSKA (reference sequence). The CDR3 extends over 14 amino acids. The germline V and J ends were trimmed by 3 bases and 7 bases, with 18 bases remaining between them. The CDR3 DNA sequence: TGCAGTGCTAGGACAGGTGCTCAGGTAGTTGAAGCTTTCTTT. As protein: CSARTGAQVVEAFF.

This clonotype appeared once. V and J are TRBV4-2 and TRBJ1-3; D not resolved. The CDR3 totals 15 residues. Trimming removed 4 bases at V and 4 bases at J, with 14 bases between. Germline lookup yields CDR1 LGHNA and CDR2 YNFKEQ. CDR3 coding DNA: TGTGCCAGCAGCCCTCGTTTGGCTGGAGGAAACACCATATATTTT. This translates into CASSPRLAGGNTIYF.

The chain employs TRBV5-1 and TRBJ2-1; a possible D gene is TRBD1 (6 bases). Trimming removed 0 bases from V and 13 bases from J, with 8 bases in between. There are 11 residues in the CDR3. The germline V gene has CDR1 SGHRS and CDR2 YFSETQ. The CDR3 region is CASSLGGLQFF. The CDR3 nucleotides are TGCGCCAGCAGCTTGGGGGGGCTACAGTTCTTC.

This chain connects TRBV11-1 to TRBJ2-1, with 9 positions matching TRBD1. V trimming: 4 bases; J trimming: 6 bases; junction bases outside the gene matches: 7. This CDR3 is 15 amino acids long. CDR1 is SGHAT, CDR2 FQDESV, per germline (reference sequence). CDR3 sequence reads: CASSYPGQGVNEQFF. The CDR3 bases are TGTGCCAGCAGCTATCCGGGACAGGGTGTCAATGAGCAGTTCTTC.

The gene calls are TRBV20-1 and TRBJ1-1, with D possibly being TRBD1 (6 bases). The V end was cut by 2 bases, the J end by 2 bases, with 12 bases between. The CDR3 has 14 amino acids. Germline V lookup: CDR1 DFQATT, CDR2 SNEGSKA (reference sequence). The CDR3 spells CSARTAGANTEAFF. The CDR3 DNA is TGCAGTGCTAGAACGGCGGGGGCCAACACTGAAGCTTTCTTT.

In its sample, this clonotype was seen a few times. The chain employs TRBV6-1 and TRBJ2-4; 16 bases are a match to TRBD2. Judging by the DNA end, TRBJ2-7 fits better; the J call may be wrong. The CDR3 covers 16 residues. Per the germline V gene, CDR1 is MNHNS and CDR2 is SASEGT. This chain's CDR3 is CASSEGLAGGPYEQYF. Written as DNA, the CDR3 is TGTGCCAGCAGTGAGGGACTAGCGGGGGGGCCGTACGAGCAGTACTTC.

This clonotype was seen a single time. V usage is TRBV7-9 and J usage is TRBJ2-3; 8 bases match TRBD1. CDR1 is SEHNR, CDR2 FQNEAQ, per germline (reference sequence). The CDR3 totals 14 residues. V gave up 3 bases and J gave up 7 bases; unmatched junction bases: 6. CDR3: CASSFPGGRNTQYF. The CDR3 coding sequence is TGTGCCAGCAGCTTTCCAGGGGGCAGGAATACGCAGTATTTT.

This clonotype was seen more than once but under ten times. V and J are TRBV12-3 or TRBV12-4 and TRBJ2-7; 7 bases map to TRBD1. J gave up 5 bases and V 5 bases, and 15 bases lay outside the gene matches. This CDR3 is built from 16 residues. The CDR3 here is CASSKSRGTFIDEQYF. DNA of the CDR3: TGTGCCAGCAGTAAATCCAGGGGGACCTTTATTGACGAGCAGTACTTC.

The V and J genes are TRBV20-1 and TRBJ2-7; 8 bases map to TRBD1. In germline, CDR1 is DFQATT, CDR2 SNEGSKA (reference sequence). This CDR3 has 14 residues. J was trimmed by 3 bases and V by 1 base; bases with no gene match: 5. The CDR3 is CSARGTGNLYEQYF. The CDR3 nucleotides read TGCAGTGCTAGAGGGACAGGGAACCTCTACGAGCAGTACTTC.

The count of this clonotype is one. The J gene is TRBJ1-5, the V gene TRBV5-1; D is uncertain. Germline lookup yields CDR1 SGHRS and CDR2 YFSETQ. This CDR3 has 18 residues. V dropped 4 bases and J dropped 5 bases, with 25 bases sitting between them. CDR3 residues: CASSPPHGPSAIYQPQHF. DNA of the CDR3: TGCGCCAGCAGCCCACCACACGGCCCCTCAGCCATTTATCAGCCCCAGCATTTT.

The V gene is TRBV11-1, the J gene TRBJ2-7; tentative D call: TRBD1 (6 bases). The tail of the sequence fits TRBJ2-5 better, so the J call may be wrong. CDR1 and CDR2 from the germline V gene are SGHAT and FQDESV (reference sequence). The CDR3 covers 15 residues. As DNA, the CDR3 is TGTGCCAGCAGCCGGCAGGGGAAGGAGGAAGAGACCCAGTACTTC. Protein sequence: CASSRQGKEEETQYF.

In nucleotides, the CDR3 is TGTGCCAGCAGTGAAGGGCAGAAGTTTTTCTCCTACGAGCAGTACTTC. Translated: CASSEGQKFFSYEQYF. The V call is TRBV6-1, the J call TRBJ2-7; D unresolved. Trimming shortened V by 1 base and J by 0 bases, and 13 bases separated the two germline ends. The CDR3 spans 16 residues. CDR1 and CDR2 from the germline V gene are MNHNS and SASEGT.

The sample holds a few counts of this clonotype. This CDR3 reads CAWSTQGYYGYTF. In nucleotides, the CDR3 is TGTGCCTGGAGCACGCAGGGCTACTATGGCTACACCTTC. The chain is built from TRBV30 and TRBJ1-2; weak D call: TRBD1 (5 bases). The CDR3 loop spans 13 amino acids. Germline-derived CDR1 and CDR2 are GTSNPN and SVGIG (reference sequence). Trimming took off 3 bases at V and 3 bases at J, with 11 bases between the two ends.

The rearrangement links TRBV10-3 to TRBJ2-1; perhaps TRBD2 as D (6 bases). CDR3 length equals 16 residues. The germline gives CDR1 ENHRY, CDR2 SYGVKD. The ends were cut back, 3 bases at V and 9 bases at J, with 21 bases in the middle. CDR3 in DNA: TGTGCCATCAGTGACCCTTTGAGGAGTGGGGAGGCTGAGCAGTTCTTC. Amino acids: CAISDPLRSGEAEQFF.

V is TRBV7-2 and J is TRBJ1-1, with TRBD1 as a possible D gene (5 bases). Looked up from germline, CDR1 is SGHTA and CDR2 is FQGNSA. Trimming took off 1 base at V and 3 bases at J, with 12 bases between the two ends. This CDR3 is built from 15 residues. CDR3 in DNA: TGTGCCAGCAGCTTAGGTGGTTGGGGGTACACTGAAGCTTTCTTT. Protein: CASSLGGWGYTEAFF.

J is TRBJ2-5 and V is TRBV12-3 or TRBV12-4; the D is unclear. Between the trimmed V and J ends, which lost 3 bases and 11 bases, there was a span of 13 bases. The CDR3 has 12 amino acids. CDR3 amino acids: CASSFWVDEQYF. CDR3 nucleotide sequence: TGTGCCAGCAGTTTTTGGGTTGATGAGCAGTACTTC.

This clonotype has only a few counts. One end of the junction fails to match germline, which may point to a read error. The chain links TRBV7-2 to TRBJ2-4, with 8 bases matching TRBD1. CDR3 length: 15 amino acids. CDR1 and CDR2 from the germline V gene are SGHTA and FQGNSA. CDR3 bases: TGTGCCAGCAGTTTAGACCGGGACAGGAGCAACATTCAGTACTTC. Translation: CASSLDRDRSNIQYF. Supplemented by reference TRBV7-2 and TRBJ2-4, the full variable domain reads GAGVSQSPSNKVTEKGKDVELRCDPISGHTALYWYRQSLGQGLEFLIYFQGNSAPDKSGLPSDRFSAERTGGSVSTLTIQRTQQEDSAVYLCASSLDRDRSNIQYFGAGTRLSVL.